This passage covers 28 T cell receptor beta chains from one sample sequenced in a study of blood T cell repertoires in COVID-19. TCRdb's copy holds only in-frame clones and misses some; the assay was immunoSEQ multiplex PCR. The sample lists about 170,000 clones; less than 85% were seen once. The specimen was peripheral blood. The source of these receptors is a woman aged 40-49 years with COVID-19, enrolled during active disease.

This clone occurred once. The chain joins TRBV11-2 to TRBJ2-7, with 10 bases lining up with TRBD2. The CDR3 is 15 residues long. In germline, CDR1 is SGHAT, CDR2 FQNNGV. J gave up 3 bases and V 7 bases, and 9 bases lay outside the gene matches. The chain's CDR3 is CASKRSGGALYEQYV. The CDR3 bases are TGTGCCAGCAAGCGAAGCGGGGGGGCTCTCTACGAGCAGTACGTC.

The table lists this clone with a count of one. The CDR3 protein is CASSYPGSGAGELFF. In nucleotides, the CDR3 is TGTGCCAGCAGTTACCCAGGTAGTGGTGCCGGGGAGCTGTTTTTT. V is TRBV27 and J is TRBJ2-2, with D unclear. The CDR3 length is 15 residues. V shed 4 bases and J shed 6 bases, with 15 bases lying between them. Germline V CDR1 and CDR2: MNHEY, SMNVEV (reference sequence).

This sequence joins TRBV6-5 and TRBJ1-1, with D perhaps TRBD1 (6 bases). CDR1 MNHEY and CDR2 SVGAGI come from the germline V gene. This CDR3 has 15 residues. With 5 bases removed from V and 1 base from J, the gap between germline ends came to 14 bases. The CDR3 protein is CASSNSPGQNTEAFF. The CDR3 DNA is TGTGCCAGCAGTAATTCCCCGGGACAGAACACTGAAGCTTTCTTT.

The J gene is TRBJ2-7, the V gene TRBV28, with D possibly matching TRBD2 (6 bases). Germline CDR1 MDHEN, CDR2 SYDVKM. V gave up 6 bases and J gave up 0 bases, with 18 bases separating them. The CDR3 has 16 amino acids. CDR3 sequence (DNA): TGTGCCAGCAGGTCCCCCTTAGGGCGGGGCTCCTACGAGCAGTACTTC. The encoded protein is CASRSPLGRGSYEQYF.

This chain uses TRBV5-4 with TRBJ2-7; 7 nucleotides align to TRBD1. The germline gives CDR1 SGHNT, CDR2 YYREEE (reference sequence). CDR3 size: 14 residues. V shed 0 bases and J 4 bases; nucleotides not matched to a gene: 4. The CDR3 DNA follows: TGTGCCAGCAGCTTGGGGGACAGAGATTACGAGCAGTACGTC. It is translated as CASSLGDRDYEQYV.

This clone appeared a single time. The rearrangement joins TRBV4-1 to TRBJ1-6, with D possibly matching TRBD1 (5 bases). Germline V gene data show CDR1 as MGHRA and CDR2 as YSYEKL. V lost 8 bases to trimming and J lost 9 bases, with 17 bases between them. The CDR3 loop spans 14 amino acids. CDR3 sequence reads: CASSDGGRSSPLHF. The CDR3 nucleotides read TGCGCCAGCTCAGACGGGGGAAGGAGTTCACCCCTCCACTTT.

V gene TRBV30 combines with J gene TRBJ1-2; 9 bases are a match to TRBD1. CDR3 size: 13 residues. V gave up 2 bases and J gave up 4 bases; unmatched junction bases: 2. Germline lookup yields CDR1 GTSNPN and CDR2 SVGIG (reference sequence). The CDR3 sequence is CAWSTGQGYGYTF. Written as DNA, the CDR3 is TGTGCCTGGAGTACGGGACAGGGCTATGGCTACACCTTC.

In this sample, this clone turned up once. The chain is built from TRBV6-5 and TRBJ1-4; possibly TRBD1 for D (5 bases). V was trimmed by 6 bases and J by 7 bases, leaving 15 bases between them. The CDR3 runs 14 residues. Germline V gene sequence: CDR1 MNHEY, CDR2 SVGAGI. CDR3 DNA sequence: TGTGCCAGCAGGGGTGGGGGGGGAAGTGAAAAACTGTTTTTT. It translates to CASRGGGGSEKLFF.

This chain links TRBV14 with TRBJ2-5, with 14 bases identical to TRBD2. CDR3 size: 16 residues. V was clipped by 5 bases and J by 5 bases; unmatched bases: 7. Germline CDR1 is SGHDN and CDR2 is FVKESK. The CDR3 sequence: CASSETSGGASETQYF. The CDR3 bases are TGTGCCAGCAGCGAGACTAGCGGGGGGGCATCGGAGACCCAGTACTTC.

This sequence joins TRBV19 and TRBJ2-2; 8 nucleotides agree with TRBD2. CDR1 LNHDA and CDR2 SQIVND come from the germline V gene (reference sequence). V dropped 1 base and J dropped 6; count of bases not matched to a gene: 7. The CDR3 totals 16 residues. DNA for the CDR3: TGTGCCAGTAGTATAGCTCCCGGGACTAGGCCCGGGGAGCTGTTTTTT. Protein sequence: CASSIAPGTRPGELFF.

This chain joins TRBV7-9 and TRBJ2-3, with 13 bases lining up with TRBD2. V lost 6 bases and J lost 3; bases outside the gene matches: 3. CDR3 length: 15 amino acids. The germline V gene has CDR1 SEHNR and CDR2 FQNEAQ (reference sequence). CDR3 residues: CASRRTSGSTDTQYF. CDR3 sequence (DNA): TGTGCCAGCAGACGGACTAGCGGGAGTACAGATACGCAGTATTTT.

This chain links TRBV2 with TRBJ2-4; 7 bases line up with TRBD1. After removal of 6 bases from V and 6 bases from J, the junction contained 8 bases not matched to a gene. CDR1 is SNHLY and CDR2 is FYNNEI in the germline V gene. This CDR3 comprises 14 residues. CDR3 DNA sequence: TGTGCCAGCAGCGAATCGGCAGGGGGAAACATTCAGTACTTC. It yields the protein CASSESAGGNIQYF.

The count of this clone is one. This chain uses TRBV11-1 with TRBJ2-7, with 7 positions matching TRBD1. The V and J ends lost 2 bases and 6 bases, in that order; junction bases with no gene match: 7. Germline V gene lookup returns CDR1 SGHAT and CDR2 FQDESV (reference sequence). The CDR3 is 14 amino acids. The CDR3 region has the DNA TGTGCCAGCAGCTTAACAGGGGATGTTGGCGAGCAGTACTTC. Amino acid sequence: CASSLTGDVGEQYF.

The V call is TRBV9, the J call TRBJ2-1; 8 bases align to TRBD2. J lost 8 bases, V lost 3 bases, and 13 bases had no gene match. Germline V gene lookup returns CDR1 SGDLS and CDR2 YYNGEE. This CDR3 is 16 amino acids long. The CDR3, as DNA: TGTGCCAGCAGCGCTCACCAGGGACTAGGGGTCGATGAGCAGTTCTTC. Its translation is CASSAHQGLGVDEQFF.

J is TRBJ2-7 and V is TRBV28; unclear D gene. V shed 3 bases and J shed 5 bases, with 14 bases lying between them. This CDR3 contains 14 residues. Germline V gene data show CDR1 as MDHEN and CDR2 as SYDVKM. The CDR3 DNA is TGTGCCAGCAGTTTCGCCCAGTTGTCCCACGAGCAGTACTTC. This encodes CASSFAQLSHEQYF.

The rearrangement uses TRBV5-5 and TRBJ1-2; D is ambiguous. The CDR3 extends over 14 amino acids. The V gene's germline CDR1 is SGHKS and CDR2 YYEKEE (reference sequence). The V and J ends lost 3 bases and 7 bases respectively, with 16 bases between them. CDR3 sequence reads: CASSSGPSGSGYTF. In DNA, the CDR3 is TGTGCCAGCAGCTCCGGACCCTCCGGGAGTGGCTACACCTTC.

The chain is built from TRBV5-1 and TRBJ2-3, with 7 bases aligning to TRBD2. The CDR3 sequence is 18 residues long. Losses at the gene ends were 5 bases for V and 6 bases for J; bases not matched to a gene: 21. Per the germline V gene, CDR1 is SGHRS and CDR2 is YFSETQ. The DNA for the CDR3 is TGCGCCAGCAGTTTACAGCCGGGACTACAAGGACGAGGCGATACGCAGTATTTT. Amino acids: CASSLQPGLQGRGDTQYF. The full variable domain, rest sourced from reference TRBV5-1 and TRBJ2-3, is KAGVTQTPRYLIKTRGQQVTLSCSPISGHRSVSWYQQTPGQGLQFLFEYFSETQRNKGNFPGRFSGRQFSNSRSEMNVSTLELGDSALYLCASSLQPGLQGRGDTQYFGPGTRLTVL.

The genes are TRBV30 and TRBJ1-5; D ambiguous. This CDR3 region has 13 residues. From germline, CDR1 is GTSNPN and CDR2 SVGIG (reference sequence). Trimming took 1 base from V and 0 from J, leaving 4 bases between them. CDR3 sequence reads: CAWSAYSNQPQHF. In DNA, the CDR3 is TGTGCCTGGAGTGCGTATAGCAATCAGCCCCAGCATTTT.

The genes are TRBV28 and TRBJ2-7, with TRBD2 matching 8 bases. CDR1 is MDHEN and CDR2 is SYDVKM in the germline V gene. The length of the CDR3 is 12 residues. The ends lost 3 bases at V and 13 bases at J; junction bases unmatched: 8. CDR3 in amino acids: CASSFQAGGIYF. Written as DNA, the CDR3 is TGTGCCAGCAGTTTCCAGGCGGGAGGAATCTACTTC.

The chain employs TRBV6-1 and TRBJ2-7; TRBD1 aligns across 9 bases. The CDR3 runs 14 residues. Trimming removed 3 bases from V and 4 bases from J; junction bases left unmatched: 4. Per the germline V gene, CDR1 is MNHNS and CDR2 is SASEGT. The CDR3 DNA follows: TGTGCCAGCAGTGACGGACAGGGGTTATACGAGCAGTACGTC. Protein product: CASSDGQGLYEQYV.

This chain connects TRBV9 to TRBJ2-1; 11 positions agree with TRBD2. Germline V CDR1 and CDR2: SGDLS, YYNGEE. This CDR3 has 17 amino acids. After removal of 0 bases from V and 4 bases from J, the junction contained 6 bases not matched to a gene. CDR3 in DNA: TGTGCCAGCAGCGTAGACCCTAGCGGGGGGTTATACAATGAGCAGTTCTTC. This gives the protein CASSVDPSGGLYNEQFF.

The table lists this clone with a count of one. The chain links TRBV21-1 to TRBJ2-3; the table gives TRBD2 as D, unverified against the DNA. TRBV21-1 is a documented pseudogene. This CDR3 contains 17 residues. CDR3 amino acids: CASSKGELAGVPDTQYF. CDR3 bases: TGTGCCAGCAGCAAAGGGGAGCTAGCGGGAGTCCCAGATACGCAGTATTTT.

Written as DNA, the CDR3 is TGTGCCAGCAGCGACAGGGGAAGGACTGAAGCTTTCTTT. This gives the protein CASSDRGRTEAFF. The V gene is TRBV3-1 (or the pseudogene TRBV3-2), the J gene TRBJ1-1; 8 nucleotides agree with TRBD1. The ends lost 5 bases at V and 5 bases at J; junction bases unmatched: 4. The CDR3 loop spans 13 amino acids. Germline-derived CDR1 and CDR2 are LGHDT and YNNKEL (reference sequence).

Written as DNA, the CDR3 is TGCGCCAGCAGCAAGGTAGCGGGAGAGAACACCGGGGAGCTGTTTTTT. Protein sequence: CASSKVAGENTGELFF. The rearrangement joins TRBV5-1 to TRBJ2-2; 9 bases fit TRBD2. Germline trimming cut 4 bases from V and 1 base from J; bases unmatched to any gene: 5. Germline V gene data show CDR1 as SGHRS and CDR2 as YFSETQ. The CDR3 has 16 amino acids.

The CDR3 reads CAFQASSYNSPLHF. The CDR3 DNA reads as TGTGCCTTTCAGGCGAGCTCCTATAATTCACCCCTCCACTTT. The chain couples TRBV30 to TRBJ1-6; D gene unclear. Germline CDR1 GTSNPN, CDR2 SVGIG (reference sequence). The CDR3 has 14 residues. Trimming left V 7 bases short and J 0 bases short, with 10 bases between. Looking up the rest from reference TRBV30 and TRBJ1-6 gives the full variable domain: SQTIHQWPATLVQPVGSPLSLECTVEGTSNPNLYWYRQAAGRGLQLLFYSVGIGQISSEVPQNLSASRPQDRQFILSSKKLLLSDSGFYLCAFQASSYNSPLHFGNGTRLTVT.

This clone was seen just once. This sequence joins TRBV24-1 and TRBJ1-1; 9 bases are a match to TRBD1. This CDR3 contains 17 residues. The germline CDR1 and CDR2 sequences are KGHDR and SFDVKD. The V gene end was trimmed by 9 bases and the J gene end by 5 bases; junction bases not matched to a gene: 18. The CDR3 sequence is CATPLWTGDVRGTEAFF. The CDR3 coding sequence is TGTGCCACCCCTCTCTGGACAGGGGATGTTCGAGGGACTGAAGCTTTCTTT.

J is TRBJ2-3 and V is TRBV4-1; TRBD1 might be the D (5 bases). V lost 0 bases and J 7 bases, leaving 11 bases between the germline ends. Per germline, CDR1 MGHRA and CDR2 YSYEKL. This CDR3 is built from 14 residues. CDR3 sequence reads: CASSQDLGRYTQYF. CDR3 DNA: TGCGCCAGCAGCCAAGATCTGGGGCGTTATACGCAGTATTTT.

The V call is TRBV4-1, the J call TRBJ1-2; D remains ambiguous. V gave up 0 bases and J gave up 4 bases, with 12 bases separating them. This CDR3 contains 15 residues. Germline V gives CDR1 MGHRA, CDR2 YSYEKL. The CDR3 nucleotides read TGCGCCAGCAGCCAAGAGCTAGGAAGGCCCTATGGCTACACCTTC. It is translated as CASSQELGRPYGYTF.